This entry lists 29 T cell receptor beta chains sequenced from one sample in a study of blood T cell repertoires in COVID-19. Sequencing used immunoSEQ multiplex PCR; TCRdb keeps in-frame clones, though not all of them. The sample has about 200,000 clones; roughly 85% are singletons. The sequencing sample was made of PBMCs or T cells enriched from blood (not recorded which). Receptors originate from a middle-aged man who had recovered from COVID-19.

The chain combines TRBV12-3 or TRBV12-4 with TRBJ1-2; 8 nucleotides line up with TRBD1. This CDR3 is 13 amino acids long. Trimming at V came to 5 bases and at J to 4 bases, leaving 3 bases not matched to a gene. The CDR3 region has the DNA TGTGCCAGCAGTCCGGACAGGGTCTATGGCTACACCTTC. Amino acids: CASSPDRVYGYTF.

The chain uses TRBV29-1 and TRBJ2-7; TRBD1 aligns across 8 bases. V shed 3 bases and J 5 bases; nucleotides not matched to a gene: 3. CDR3 length: 12 amino acids. Germline-derived CDR1 and CDR2 are SQVTM and ANQGSEA. The CDR3 bases are TGCAGCGTTGAGACAGGGGAGCACGAGCAGTACTTC. Its protein product is CSVETGEHEQYF.

CDR3 nucleotides: TGTGCCAGCAGCACCCTATACGAGCAGTACTTC. This codes for CASSTLYEQYF. This chain connects TRBV13 to TRBJ2-7; D gene uncertain. Germline CDR1 PRHDT, CDR2 FYEKMQ (reference sequence). V was clipped by 5 bases and J by 4 bases, with 6 bases between them. This CDR3 contains 11 residues.

This clone was observed once. This chain joins TRBV28 and TRBJ1-2; 11 positions match TRBD1. The CDR3 spans 16 residues. Germline CDR1 is MDHEN and CDR2 is SYDVKM. V gave up 6 bases and J gave up 5 bases; unmatched junction bases: 11. The CDR3 nucleotides read TGTGCCAGCAGAACTCCACCGGGGACAGGGGGATATGGCTACACCTTC. It specifies CASRTPPGTGGYGYTF.

The chain links TRBV18 to TRBJ1-1, with TRBD1 as a possible D gene (6 bases). With 4 bases removed from V and 6 bases from J, the gap between germline ends came to 12 bases. Per germline, CDR1 KGHSH and CDR2 LQKENI. The CDR3 totals 13 residues. The chain's CDR3 is CASSLNRDAEAFF. CDR3 sequence (DNA): TGTGCCAGCTCACTCAACAGGGACGCTGAAGCTTTCTTT.

The rearrangement joins TRBV19 to TRBJ1-5; D unclear. V lost 6 bases to trimming and J lost 0 bases, with 15 bases between them. The CDR3 contains 16 residues. In germline, CDR1 is LNHDA, CDR2 SQIVND (reference sequence). CDR3 in amino acids: CASRMRDTYSNQPQHF. The CDR3 region has the DNA TGTGCCAGTAGGATGCGGGATACATATAGCAATCAGCCCCAGCATTTT.

Remarks on this clone: Other DNA sequences in this specimen translate into the identical CDR3. The chain is built from TRBV10-3 and TRBJ2-3; D not certain. Per germline, CDR1 ENHRY and CDR2 SYGVKD. Between the trimmed V and J ends, which lost 6 bases and 0 bases, there was a span of 4 bases. This CDR3 region has 12 residues. Here the CDR3 DNA reads TGTGCCATCAGGACAAGCACAGATACGCAGTATTTT. Its translation: CAIRTSTDTQYF.

This chain links TRBV18 with TRBJ2-2; D is undetermined. V lost 0 bases, J lost 3 bases, and 8 bases lay in between. Germline V gives CDR1 KGHSH, CDR2 LQKENI. The CDR3 sequence is 15 residues long. DNA for the CDR3: TGTGCCAGCTCACCACCCTTTGCAGACACCGGGGAGCTGTTTTTT. Amino acid sequence: CASSPPFADTGELFF.

This clone was recorded a few times. This sequence joins TRBV4-1 and TRBJ2-1; 7 nucleotides agree with TRBD2. The V and J ends lost 0 bases and 2 bases, in that order; junction bases with no gene match: 4. This CDR3 region has 16 residues. Germline V gene sequence: CDR1 MGHRA, CDR2 YSYEKL. CDR3 bases: TGCGCCAGCAGCCAAGACGGGACTAACCCCTACAATGAGCAGTTCTTC. This translates into CASSQDGTNPYNEQFF.

This clone was recorded once. This chain joins TRBV28 and TRBJ2-3; no firm D call. CDR1 is MDHEN, CDR2 SYDVKM, per germline. V was cut by 2 bases and J by 2 bases, with 8 bases left in between. The CDR3 consists of 14 residues. CDR3 amino acids: CASSLRLLTDTQYF. In DNA, the CDR3 is TGTGCCAGCAGTTTACGGTTACTCACAGATACGCAGTATTTT.

In its sample, this clone was seen a few times. The chain is built from TRBV5-6 and TRBJ1-1; D possibly corresponds to TRBD1 (5 bases). Between the trimmed V and J ends, which lost 3 bases and 1 base, there was a span of 16 bases. Germline V CDR1 and CDR2: SGHDT, YYEEEE. CDR3 length: 16 amino acids. The CDR3 nucleotides are TGTGCCAGCAGCTGGACGGGGCCGGGAGGGAACACTGAAGCTTTCTTT. Protein sequence: CASSWTGPGGNTEAFF. The full variable domain, rest sourced from reference TRBV5-6 and TRBJ1-1, is DAGVTQSPTHLIKTRGQQVTLRCSPKSGHDTVSWYQQALGQGPQFIFQYYEEEERQRGNFPDRFSGHQFPNYSSELNVNALLLGDSALYLCASSWTGPGGNTEAFFGQGTRLTVV.

This clone was detected once. The chain has TRBV7-9 and TRBJ1-1; D might be TRBD1 (5 bases). CDR1 is SEHNR and CDR2 is FQNEAQ in the germline V gene (reference sequence). V lost 4 bases and J 1 base, leaving 13 bases between the germline ends. The CDR3 contains 15 residues. CDR3 region: CASSSRQYPNTEAFF. In DNA, the CDR3 is TGTGCCAGCAGCTCGAGACAGTACCCGAACACTGAAGCTTTCTTT.

The V gene is TRBV6-2 or TRBV6-3, the J gene TRBJ2-7; D uncertain. CDR1 and CDR2 (germline): MNHEY, SVGEGT. The CDR3 loop spans 12 amino acids. Trimming cost V 6 bases and J 9 bases, with 15 bases left between them. DNA for the CDR3: TGTGCCAGCAGCCTACCGACGTCAGGGCAGTACTTC. As protein: CASSLPTSGQYF.

The V call is TRBV11-1, the J call TRBJ2-2; 12 bases fit TRBD2. The CDR3 spans 16 residues. Germline loops: CDR1 SGHAT, CDR2 FQDESV (reference sequence). Trimming at V came to 2 bases and at J to 4 bases, leaving 2 bases not matched to a gene. CDR3 sequence: CASSLPSGRATGELFF. The CDR3 DNA is TGTGCCAGCAGCTTACCTAGCGGGAGGGCCACCGGGGAGCTGTTTTTT.

Note on this clone: Since the CDR3 does not end with the conserved phenylalanine or tryptophan, this likely comes from a read error. The DNA is omitted, as the CDR3 cannot be located on it reliably, and the CDR3 follows TCRdb's listing. This chain links TRBV5-1 with TRBJ2-7; the D call TRBD2 from the table was never checked on the DNA. The CDR3 extends over 12 residues, inclusive of both ends. Germline lookup yields CDR1 SGHRS and CDR2 YFSETQ. CDR3 region: CASSLGLRRGDS.

The CDR3 sequence is CASSYSPLGEGLETNTDTQYF. The CDR3 DNA reads TGTGCCAGCAGTTACTCGCCCCTTGGGGAGGGGCTAGAGACGAACACAGATACGCAGTATTTT. The chain carries TRBV6-2 or TRBV6-3 and TRBJ2-3; 7 nucleotides match TRBD2. The CDR3 contains 21 residues. After removal of 0 bases from V and 2 bases from J, the junction contained 20 bases not matched to a gene. Per the germline V gene, CDR1 is MNHEY and CDR2 is SVGEGT.

The V and J genes are TRBV15 and TRBJ2-3, with 7 bases matching TRBD1. The CDR3 has 16 residues. The germline V gene encodes CDR1 LNHNV and CDR2 YYDKDF (reference sequence). V shed 0 bases and J 3 bases; nucleotides not matched to a gene: 6. This CDR3 reads CATSRDRVRGTDTQYF. Here the CDR3 DNA reads TGTGCCACCAGCAGAGATCGGGTCAGGGGGACAGATACGCAGTATTTT.

The CDR3 spells CSVVRTGQAFF. CDR3 nucleotide sequence: TGCAGCGTGGTGAGGACTGGTCAAGCTTTCTTT. This sequence joins TRBV29-1 and TRBJ1-1, with unresolved D. CDR3 length: 11 amino acids. Trimming stripped 6 bases from V and 9 bases from J, with 14 bases between. Germline assignment: CDR1 SQVTM and CDR2 ANQGSEA.

V and J are TRBV27 and TRBJ2-7; tentative D call: TRBD1 (6 bases). The germline gives CDR1 MNHEY, CDR2 SMNVEV (reference sequence). V was pared by 3 bases and J by 2 bases, with 11 bases between. This CDR3 is built from 14 residues. CDR3 protein: CASSFDRKTYEQYF. The CDR3 DNA reads as TGTGCCAGCAGTTTCGACAGGAAGACCTACGAGCAGTACTTC.

V and J are TRBV27 and TRBJ1-5, with unresolved D. Trimming took off 2 bases at V and 4 bases at J, with 9 bases between the two ends. Per the germline V gene, CDR1 is MNHEY and CDR2 is SMNVEV (reference sequence). The CDR3 is made up of 14 amino acids. CDR3 sequence (DNA): TGTGCCAGCAGTTTAGGGCAGTTTAATCAGCCCCAGCATTTT. Protein product: CASSLGQFNQPQHF.

This clone is a singleton in its sample. CDR3: CASSLGGQGATGELFF. The CDR3 nucleotides are TGTGCCAGCAGCTTGGGGGGACAGGGGGCAACCGGGGAGCTGTTTTTT. The chain combines TRBV5-4 with TRBJ2-2; TRBD1 agrees at 12 bases. The germline CDR1 and CDR2 sequences are SGHNT and YYREEE (reference sequence). The CDR3 length is 16 residues. V was clipped by 0 bases and J by 5 bases; unmatched bases: 2.

The gene calls are TRBV5-1 and TRBJ2-2; TRBD2 matches at 12 bases. Germline V lookup: CDR1 SGHRS, CDR2 YFSETQ. The CDR3 sequence is 18 residues long. Trimming at V came to 7 bases and at J to 7 bases, leaving 17 bases not matched to a gene. The CDR3 reads CASDNGPSGRASGGELFF. CDR3 sequence (DNA): TGCGCCAGCGACAACGGACCTAGCGGGAGGGCCTCGGGCGGGGAGCTGTTTTTT.

The chain uses TRBV3-1 (or the pseudogene TRBV3-2) and TRBJ2-2; D is perhaps TRBD1 (6 bases). CDR1 and CDR2 (germline): LGHDT, YNNKEL (reference sequence). The CDR3 extends over 13 amino acids. Trimming removed 2 bases from V and 6 bases from J, with 7 bases in between. CDR3 coding DNA: TGTGCCAGCAGCCAACAGGGGTCCGGGGAGCTGTTTTTT. This codes for CASSQQGSGELFF.

V usage is TRBV7-2 and J usage is TRBJ2-7; D might be TRBD2 (6 bases). Trimming shortened V by 5 bases and J by 0 bases, and 14 bases separated the two germline ends. The CDR3 totals 15 residues. The germline CDR1 and CDR2 sequences are SGHTA and FQGNSA. In nucleotides, the CDR3 is TGTGCCAGCAGCCCCGGGGAGCGGGTCTCCTACGAGCAGTACTTC. Translation gives CASSPGERVSYEQYF. Variable domain in full (rest from reference TRBV7-2 and TRBJ2-7): GAGVSQSPSNKVTEKGKDVELRCDPISGHTALYWYRQSLGQGLEFLIYFQGNSAPDKSGLPSDRFSAERTGGSVSTLTIQRTQQEDSAVYLCASSPGERVSYEQYFGPGTRLTVT.

The CDR3 spells CASSARDRGPLSGNTIYF. The CDR3 nucleotides read TGTGCCAGCAGCGCCCGGGACAGGGGGCCCCTCTCTGGAAACACCATATATTTT. This chain connects TRBV5-4 to TRBJ1-3; 12 bases are a match to TRBD1. The germline V gene has CDR1 SGHNT and CDR2 YYREEE (reference sequence). This CDR3 is 18 amino acids long. The junction had 8 bases not matched to a gene; V was cut back by 4 bases and J by 0 bases.

V and J are TRBV7-8 and TRBJ2-2; 11 nucleotides agree with TRBD2. Germline CDR1 SGHVS, CDR2 FQNEAQ. V lost 5 bases to trimming and J lost 0 bases; unmatched junction nucleotides: 8. This CDR3 spans 18 amino acids. DNA for the CDR3: TGTGCCAGCAGCCCCGCCGGGACTAGCGGTCCGAACACCGGGGAGCTGTTTTTT. This codes for CASSPAGTSGPNTGELFF. The complete variable domain, with remaining parts taken from reference TRBV7-8 and TRBJ2-2, reads GAGVSQSPRYKVAKRGQDVALRCDPISGHVSLFWYQQALGQGPEFLTYFQNEAQLDKSGLPSDRFFAERPEGSVSTLKIQRTQQEDSAVYLCASSPAGTSGPNTGELFFGEGSRLTVL.

The gene calls are TRBV6-1 and TRBJ2-7, with D perhaps matching TRBD1 (6 bases). The CDR3 consists of 15 residues. Per the germline V gene, CDR1 is MNHNS and CDR2 is SASEGT. The ends were cut back, 3 bases at V and 3 bases at J, with 15 bases in the middle. As DNA, the CDR3 is TGTGCCAGCAGTGACAGGGGCTCGCAGGGCTACGAGCAGTACTTC. It yields the protein CASSDRGSQGYEQYF.

V and J are TRBV29-1 and TRBJ1-1; 10 nucleotides line up with TRBD1. This CDR3 has 14 amino acids. From germline, CDR1 is SQVTM and CDR2 ANQGSEA. Trimming removed 1 base from V and 6 bases from J; junction bases left unmatched: 5. CDR3 coding DNA: TGCAGCGTTGAAGGCCGACAGGGGGCCCCTGAAGCTTTCTTT. Its protein product is CSVEGRQGAPEAFF.

The V call is TRBV10-2, the J call TRBJ1-3; the D is unclear. CDR1 WSHSY and CDR2 SAAADI come from the germline V gene. The CDR3 runs to 15 residues. The V gene lost 0 bases and the J gene lost 8 bases, with 14 bases spanning the gap. The CDR3 here is CASSESMSSGDTIYF. CDR3 sequence (DNA): TGCGCCAGCAGTGAGTCGATGAGCTCCGGGGACACCATATATTTT.